A few counts support the clone carrying this T cell receptor (beta chain). At one end the junction does not follow the germline gene, possibly because of a read error. The sample belongs to a study of early T cells in non-severe SARS-CoV-2 infection. Study-level information: Whole-blood bulk RNA, unsorted, was sequenced, and chains were unpaired.

Looked up from germline, CDR1 is LGHNA and CDR2 is YNFKEQ. The CDR3 totals 11 residues. TCRdb re-called the 5' RACE reads through MiXCR, storing one row per CDR3 protein. The data contain around 67,000 distinct CDR3 sequences, roughly an eighth of them singletons. The chain employs TRBV4-2 and TRBJ1-2, with D perhaps TRBD1 (6 bases). The TCR was taken from an adult who was a healthcare worker with PCR-confirmed SARS-CoV-2 infection or an uninfected control (not recorded which). The sequenced sample consisted of whole blood. CDR3 region: CASSQDGQNAF. The CDR3, as DNA: TGTGCCAGCAGCCAAGATGGACAGAACGCCTTC.